Listed here are 20 T cell receptor beta chains from one sample, sequenced in a study of cytomegalovirus exposure and HLA in healthy donors. It was with 60 Vbeta and 13 Jbeta primers that the PCR ran. Some clones are missing from TCRdb's copy, which holds only in-frame ones; the method was immunoSEQ multiplex PCR. The sample records around 160,000 clones, 79% being singletons. The sequencing sample was made of PBMCs. The source is a woman in her thirties or forties in good health and CMV-seropositive.

The chain is built from TRBV6-5 and TRBJ1-2; 8 bases line up with TRBD1. This CDR3 has 13 amino acids. The junction had 6 bases not matched to a gene; V was cut back by 5 bases and J by 7 bases. Germline V gene data show CDR1 as MNHEY and CDR2 as SVGAGI. Written as DNA, the CDR3 is TGTGCCAGCAGTGCAAGACAGGGGAGTGGCTACACCTTC. Residues: CASSARQGSGYTF.

V is TRBV5-1 and J is TRBJ2-7; 9 nucleotides align to TRBD1. Trimming at V came to 5 bases and at J to 1 base, leaving 4 bases not matched to a gene. The germline V gene has CDR1 SGHRS and CDR2 YFSETQ. The CDR3 is made up of 14 amino acids. The CDR3 nucleotides are TGCGCCAGCAGAAGGACAGGGGATTCCTACGAGCAGTACTTC. This sequence encodes CASRRTGDSYEQYF.

The CDR3 spells CASSSVLQGAGVRNTEAFF. CDR3 bases: TGTGCCAGCAGTTCCGTCTTACAGGGCGCCGGTGTGAGAAACACTGAAGCTTTCTTT. The chain joins TRBV27 to TRBJ1-1; possible D gene TRBD1, 6 bases. The CDR3 runs to 19 residues. Per germline, CDR1 MNHEY and CDR2 SMNVEV (reference sequence). Trimming took off 4 bases at V and 2 bases at J, with 26 bases between the two ends.

This rearrangement joins TRBV5-4 to TRBJ2-5; D unclear. The last part of the DNA fits TRBJ2-7 better; the J call may be wrong. CDR1 is SGHNT, CDR2 YYREEE, per germline (reference sequence). This CDR3 has 14 residues. CDR3 nucleotides: TGTGCCAGCTCCTCTTCCCTCCTCTCCTACGAGCAGTACTTC. Translated: CASSSSLLSYEQYF.

This chain links TRBV7-9 with TRBJ2-5, with TRBD1 as a possible D gene (5 bases). Trimming left V 3 bases short and J 4 bases short, with 18 bases between. Germline V CDR1 and CDR2: SEHNR, FQNEAQ (reference sequence). The length of the CDR3 is 16 residues. CDR3: CASSFRRVLEGETQYF. Here the CDR3 DNA reads TGTGCCAGCAGCTTCCGCAGGGTTTTGGAAGGAGAGACCCAGTACTTC.

V gene TRBV9 combines with J gene TRBJ1-1; maybe TRBD1 (6 bases). Trimming pared 4 bases from V and 7 bases from J, leaving 17 bases between. The CDR3 loop spans 14 amino acids. Germline CDR1 reads SGDLS; CDR2 reads YYNGEE. CDR3: CASSPAGGPSEAFF. The CDR3 DNA follows: TGTGCCAGCAGCCCAGCGGGGGGGCCGAGTGAAGCTTTCTTT.

The chain recombines TRBV6-6 with TRBJ1-3, with 7 bases aligning to TRBD1. Germline CDR1 is MNHNY and CDR2 is SVGAGI (reference sequence). Germline trimming cut 7 bases from V and 5 bases from J; bases unmatched to any gene: 8. The CDR3 is 14 residues long. The CDR3 DNA follows: TGTGCCAGCACCCAGACAGGGTTAAGAAACACCATATATTTT. This codes for CASTQTGLRNTIYF.

The V and J genes are TRBV19 and TRBJ1-4, with no clear D. CDR3 length equals 13 residues. The germline CDR1 and CDR2 sequences are LNHDA and SQIVND (reference sequence). Trimming left V 4 bases short and J 5 bases short, with 8 bases between. The CDR3: CASSRVINEKLFF. CDR3 in DNA: TGTGCCAGTAGTAGAGTAATAAATGAAAAACTGTTTTTT.

This chain links TRBV5-6 with TRBJ1-5, with a possible D match to TRBD1 (5 bases). V lost 2 bases, J lost 0 bases, and 9 bases lay in between. Germline CDR1 and CDR2: SGHDT and YYEEEE. This CDR3 has 15 amino acids. The chain's CDR3 is CASSFTGTSNQPQHF. CDR3 DNA: TGTGCCAGCAGCTTTACAGGCACTAGCAATCAGCCCCAGCATTTT. Complete variable domain (other parts from reference TRBV5-6 and TRBJ1-5): DAGVTQSPTHLIKTRGQQVTLRCSPKSGHDTVSWYQQALGQGPQFIFQYYEEEERQRGNFPDRFSGHQFPNYSSELNVNALLLGDSALYLCASSFTGTSNQPQHFGDGTRLSIL.

This chain uses TRBV28 with TRBJ1-1; D is ambiguous. This CDR3 spans 13 amino acids. Germline CDR1 and CDR2: MDHEN and SYDVKM. V was trimmed by 3 bases and J by 4 bases, leaving 9 bases between them. CDR3 in amino acids: CASSLTGATEAFF. Written as DNA, the CDR3 is TGTGCCAGCAGTTTGACGGGAGCCACTGAAGCTTTCTTT.

The chain has TRBV30 and TRBJ1-4, with 7 bases identical to TRBD1. Unmatched junction bases numbered 13, after V lost 2 bases and J lost 7 bases. CDR3 length: 16 amino acids. The germline V gene encodes CDR1 GTSNPN and CDR2 SVGIG (reference sequence). The CDR3 nucleotides read TGTGCCTGGAGTTTGTCCGGTGCAGGGGGGACTGAAAAACTGTTTTTT. It yields the protein CAWSLSGAGGTEKLFF.

This clone was recorded once. The genes are TRBV28 and TRBJ1-6; TRBD1 matches 8 bases. From germline, CDR1 is MDHEN and CDR2 SYDVKM. The CDR3 runs 13 residues. The trim removed 10 bases at V and 5 bases at J, leaving 4 bases unmatched. DNA for the CDR3: TGTGCCACAGGACAGGGAGATAATTCACCCCTCCACTTT. Translating gives CATGQGDNSPLHF.

V usage is TRBV6-5 and J usage is TRBJ1-2; maybe TRBD1 (5 bases). The germline CDR1 and CDR2 sequences are MNHEY and SVGAGI. The CDR3 is 14 residues long. V lost 11 bases and J 6 bases, leaving 22 bases between the germline ends. The CDR3 region has the DNA TGTGCCCCCCTTGGGAGGGGAGGCTGTAATGGCTACACCTTC. It encodes CAPLGRGGCNGYTF.

V is TRBV5-4 and J is TRBJ2-5, with TRBD1 as a possible D gene (5 bases). V lost 2 bases to trimming and J lost 2 bases, with 13 bases between them. This CDR3 spans 15 amino acids. The V gene's germline CDR1 is SGHNT and CDR2 YYREEE (reference sequence). The CDR3 region is CASSFIDRPQETQYF. In nucleotides, the CDR3 is TGTGCCAGCAGCTTCATTGACAGACCTCAAGAGACCCAGTACTTC.

In this sample, this clone turned up a few times. The chain carries TRBV6-1 and TRBJ1-2; a possible D gene is TRBD1 (5 bases). This CDR3 has 16 amino acids. CDR1 and CDR2 (germline): MNHNS, SASEGT. V lost 1 base to trimming and J lost 5 bases, with 17 bases between them. The CDR3 reads CASSEERGRGSYGYTF. The CDR3, as DNA: TGTGCCAGCAGTGAAGAACGCGGGAGGGGTTCATATGGCTACACCTTC.

CDR3 nucleotides: TGTGCCAGCAGCCTATATACCGGGAACACTGAAGCTTTCTTT. Protein sequence: CASSLYTGNTEAFF. The V gene is TRBV7-9, the J gene TRBJ1-1, with D unclear. This CDR3 contains 14 residues. V lost 5 bases and J 1 base, leaving 11 bases between the germline ends. CDR1 and CDR2 from the germline V gene are SEHNR and FQNEAQ (reference sequence). Filled out from reference TRBV7-9 and TRBJ1-1, the complete variable domain reads DTGVSQNPRHKITKRGQNVTFRCDPISEHNRLYWYRQTLGQGPEFLTYFQNEAQLEKSRLLSDRFSAERPKGSFSTLEIQRTEQGDSAMYLCASSLYTGNTEAFFGQGTRLTVV.

The V and J genes are TRBV6-1 and TRBJ2-7; tentatively, D is TRBD1 (7 bases). V was pared by 4 bases and J by 3 bases, with 10 bases between. CDR1 MNHNS and CDR2 SASEGT come from the germline V gene. The CDR3 spans 13 residues. The CDR3 sequence: CASSAQGGYEQYF. The CDR3 nucleotides are TGTGCCAGCAGTGCCCAGGGGGGCTACGAGCAGTACTTC.

CDR3 residues: CASSLVGRGTSDTQYF. CDR3 nucleotide sequence: TGTGCCAGCAGCTTGGTTGGGCGGGGGACTTCAGATACGCAGTATTTT. This chain joins TRBV5-4 and TRBJ2-3, with 7 nucleotides matching TRBD2. This CDR3 comprises 16 residues. V lost 0 bases and J lost 4; bases outside the gene matches: 8. Germline V CDR1 and CDR2: SGHNT, YYREEE (reference sequence).

The genes are TRBV7-9 and TRBJ2-7, with TRBD1 as a possible D gene (6 bases). CDR1 SEHNR and CDR2 FQNEAQ come from the germline V gene (reference sequence). This CDR3 is built from 15 residues. With 4 bases removed from V and 4 bases from J, the gap between germline ends came to 17 bases. DNA for the CDR3: TGTGCCAGCAGCTCCGACCGGGACACGGTTTACGAGCAGTACTTC. It yields the protein CASSSDRDTVYEQYF.

The chain links TRBV7-9 to TRBJ1-6; the D gene is possibly TRBD1 (5 bases). Trimming removed 9 bases at V and 13 bases at J, with 16 bases between. Per the germline V gene, CDR1 is SEHNR and CDR2 is FQNEAQ (reference sequence). The CDR3 consists of 12 residues. CDR3 coding DNA: TGTGCCAGGTCCCTCCCAGGGTCCCCCCTCCACTTT. This sequence encodes CARSLPGSPLHF.